The 24 T cell receptor beta chains below were found in one sample sequenced in a study of T cells in Graves' hyperthyroidism and ophthalmopathy. Amplified TCR beta CDR3 regions came from RNA transcripts. When the TCR CDR3 underwent first-round RT-PCR, the HTBI primer set was used. MiXCR, run by TCRdb on the multiplex PCR reads, gives a single entry per CDR3 protein. The sample gives 380,000 or so distinct CDR3 sequences, over 15% of which show up once; around 3.4% is in the top ten. Input material: blood. Receptors were obtained from a woman younger than 30 with Graves' hyperthyroidism.

This clonotype was recorded many times. The chain is built from TRBV11-2 and TRBJ2-4, with D perhaps TRBD1 or TRBD2 (5 bases each). With 5 bases removed from V and 6 bases from J, the gap between germline ends came to 17 bases. This CDR3 has 15 residues. Germline CDR1 and CDR2: SGHAT and FQNNGV. In DNA form, the CDR3 reads TGTGCCAGCAGCATAGGGGACCAGGGATTAAACATTCAGTACTTC. It encodes CASSIGDQGLNIQYF. Complete variable domain (other parts from reference TRBV11-2 and TRBJ2-4): EAGVAQSPRYKIIEKRQSVAFWCNPISGHATLYWYQQILGQGPKLLIQFQNNGVVDDSQLPKDRFSAERLKGVDSTLKIQPAKLEDSAVYLCASSIGDQGLNIQYFGAGTRLSVL.

This clonotype was seen at least ten times. The chain recombines TRBV7-7 with TRBJ1-1; weak D call: TRBD1 (6 bases). Looked up from germline, CDR1 is SSHAT and CDR2 is FNYEAQ (reference sequence). Trimming took 5 bases from V and 0 from J, leaving 13 bases between them. This CDR3 region has 15 residues. The CDR3 reads CASSPGGGMNTEAFF. In nucleotides, the CDR3 is TGTGCCAGCAGCCCCGGGGGGGGCATGAACACTGAAGCTTTCTTT.

CDR3 residues: CASSPEGFPVEQYF. The DNA of the CDR3 is TGTGCCAGCAGCCCCGAAGGATTTCCTGTCGAGCAGTACTTC. This chain uses TRBV7-9 with TRBJ2-7; D not certain. The V end lost 5 bases, the J end lost 6 bases, and 17 bases lay between the germline ends. CDR1 SEHNR and CDR2 FQNEAQ come from the germline V gene (reference sequence). The CDR3 covers 14 residues.

This clonotype has at least ten counts. CDR3 loop: CASSYSQNSEAFF. The CDR3 coding sequence is TGTGCCAGCAGTTACTCCCAGAATTCTGAAGCTTTCTTT. This chain joins TRBV6-2 or TRBV6-3 and TRBJ1-1; D gene unclear. Germline-derived CDR1 and CDR2 are MNHEY and SVGEGT. There are 13 residues in the CDR3. V was clipped by 0 bases and J by 6 bases, with 8 bases between them.

This clonotype has just a few counts. The gene calls are TRBV27 and TRBJ2-5, with 11 bases matching TRBD1. Germline V gene data show CDR1 as MNHEY and CDR2 as SMNVEV (reference sequence). The ends lost 5 bases at V and 1 base at J; junction bases unmatched: 15. The CDR3 spans 19 residues. In nucleotides, the CDR3 is TGTGCCAGCAGTCCCCTGGACAGGGGGCATAAGAGCTTCCAAGAGACCCAGTACTTC. It yields the protein CASSPLDRGHKSFQETQYF.

This clonotype was observed many times. J is TRBJ1-1 and V is TRBV28; D unresolved. Germline V CDR1 and CDR2: MDHEN, SYDVKM. V was pared by 3 bases and J by 2 bases, with 7 bases between. The CDR3 is 13 residues long. DNA for the CDR3: TGTGCCAGCAGTTTTTACCACAACACTGAAGCTTTCTTT. It codes for CASSFYHNTEAFF. Full variable domain (outside the CDR3, taken from reference TRBV28 and TRBJ1-1): DVKVTQSSRYLVKRTGEKVFLECVQDMDHENMFWYRQDPGLGLRLIYFSYDVKMKEKGDIPEGYSVSREKKERFSLILESASTNQTSMYLCASSFYHNTEAFFGQGTRLTVV.

This clonotype was counted many times. The J gene is TRBJ2-5, the V gene TRBV9; 7 bases agree with TRBD2. The germline V gene encodes CDR1 SGDLS and CDR2 YYNGEE. V shed 3 bases, J shed 3 bases, and the junction held 8 bases outside the gene matches. The CDR3 runs 15 residues. Here the CDR3 DNA reads TGTGCCAGCAGCGCGGCCGGGACTACTAAAGAGACCCAGTACTTC. Residues: CASSAAGTTKETQYF.

This clonotype came up many times. This chain uses TRBV4-2 with TRBJ2-5; 13 nucleotides align to TRBD2. CDR1 is LGHNA, CDR2 YNFKEQ, per germline. With V trimmed by 4 bases and J by 2 bases, 4 bases remained unmatched. This CDR3 is built from 16 residues. The CDR3 region is CASSLLLAGGQETQYF. CDR3 sequence (DNA): TGTGCCAGCAGCCTCCTACTAGCGGGGGGGCAAGAGACCCAGTACTTC.

This clonotype occurred many times. CDR3 region: CASGTGGTYEQYF. The CDR3 region has the DNA TGTGCCAGCGGGACAGGGGGCACGTACGAGCAGTACTTC. V gene TRBV28 combines with J gene TRBJ2-7; 12 nucleotides match TRBD1. Germline CDR1 and CDR2: MDHEN and SYDVKM. The CDR3 has 13 amino acids. Trimming removed 8 bases from V and 4 bases from J; junction bases left unmatched: 3.

This clonotype was picked up many times. The chain uses TRBV18 and TRBJ2-5, with 7 nucleotides matching TRBD1. The J segment lost 3 bases and the V segment lost 6 bases, leaving 4 bases of the junction unmatched. Germline values: CDR1 KGHSH, CDR2 LQKENI. The CDR3 spans 13 residues. The CDR3 DNA follows: TGTGCCAGCTCGTTACAGGGGAAAGAGACCCAGTACTTC. Encoded protein: CASSLQGKETQYF.

At least ten counts were recorded for this clonotype. This sequence joins TRBV28 and TRBJ2-2; tentatively, D is TRBD1 or TRBD2 (5 bases each). CDR3 length: 14 amino acids. Trimming stripped 8 bases from V and 5 bases from J, with 15 bases between. CDR1 and CDR2 from the germline V gene are MDHEN and SYDVKM. CDR3 nucleotide sequence: TGTGCCAGCTCCCCCACGGGGCAGACCGGGGAGCTGTTTTTT. Translating it yields CASSPTGQTGELFF.

The V gene is TRBV20-1, the J gene TRBJ2-7; D is unclear. The ends were cut back, 3 bases at V and 0 bases at J, with 12 bases in the middle. The CDR3 runs 14 residues. Germline V gene sequence: CDR1 DFQATT, CDR2 SNEGSKA (reference sequence). The CDR3 coding sequence is TGCAGTGCTAGTTTAGGACGGACCTCCTACGAGCAGTACTTC. It codes for CSASLGRTSYEQYF.

This clonotype was seen at least ten times. This sequence joins TRBV20-1 and TRBJ1-2, with a weak D call TRBD1 (5 bases). Between the trimmed V and J ends, which lost 2 bases and 10 bases, there was a span of 17 bases. Germline assignment: CDR1 DFQATT and CDR2 SNEGSKA (reference sequence). The CDR3 runs 13 residues. This CDR3 is CSARTGARRDYTF. Here the CDR3 DNA reads TGCAGTGCTAGAACCGGGGCAAGAAGGGACTACACCTTC.

This clonotype was recorded at least ten times. The genes are TRBV5-6 and TRBJ1-2, with 7 bases identical to TRBD1. Looked up from germline, CDR1 is SGHDT and CDR2 is YYEEEE. This CDR3 spans 15 amino acids. Germline trimming cut 2 bases from V and 0 bases from J; bases unmatched to any gene: 4. The CDR3 loop is CASSFWDRSNYGYTF. The CDR3 DNA reads TGTGCCAGCAGCTTTTGGGACAGATCTAACTATGGCTACACCTTC.

This clonotype was recorded once. This chain connects TRBV6-1 to TRBJ1-2; 12 positions match TRBD1. J gave up 7 bases and V 3 bases, and 3 bases lay outside the gene matches. CDR1 MNHNS and CDR2 SASEGT come from the germline V gene. This CDR3 spans 14 amino acids. CDR3 coding DNA: TGTGCCAGCAGTGACCGGGACAGGGGGCTTGGCTACACCTTC. Its protein product is CASSDRDRGLGYTF.

The chain carries TRBV6-2 or TRBV6-3 and TRBJ1-5; no clear D. Deletions cut 8 bases from V and 5 bases from J, with 10 bases between. The V gene's germline CDR1 is MNHEY and CDR2 SVGEGT. CDR3 length: 12 amino acids. CDR3 protein: CASGLGYQPQHF. CDR3 in DNA: TGTGCCAGCGGCCTCGGGTATCAGCCCCAGCATTTT.

There are many counts of this clonotype. The chain joins TRBV6-1 to TRBJ2-7; a weak D match, TRBD2 (5 bases). The V end lost 3 bases, the J end lost 7 bases, and 13 bases lay between the germline ends. This CDR3 is 13 amino acids long. Germline V gene sequence: CDR1 MNHNS, CDR2 SASEGT. DNA of the CDR3: TGTGCCAGCAGTGAGAACGGGGTGGCTGAGCAGTACTTC. Translated, it gives CASSENGVAEQYF.

The J gene is TRBJ2-2, the V gene TRBV6-1; 8 bases fit TRBD2. From germline, CDR1 is MNHNS and CDR2 SASEGT. The CDR3 is made up of 15 amino acids. Trimming removed 6 bases from V and 5 bases from J; junction bases left unmatched: 8. The CDR3, as DNA: TGTGCCAGCAGCTCGGGGGGGTTATCTACCGGGGAGCTGTTTTTT. Amino acids: CASSSGGLSTGELFF.

This clonotype has at least ten counts. The chain couples TRBV9 to TRBJ2-7; D perhaps matches TRBD1 (6 bases). Germline V gene sequence: CDR1 SGDLS, CDR2 YYNGEE. V lost 0 bases and J lost 4, with 17 bases in between. This CDR3 comprises 16 residues. CDR3: CASSVGGLQNVYEQYF. The CDR3 coding sequence is TGTGCCAGCAGCGTAGGGGGGCTCCAAAATGTTTACGAGCAGTACTTC.

In its sample, this clonotype was seen once. This rearrangement joins TRBV29-1 to TRBJ1-3; D perhaps matches TRBD1 (6 bases). Per germline, CDR1 SQVTM and CDR2 ANQGSEA. The germline V and J ends were trimmed by 6 bases and 0 bases, with 9 bases remaining between them. This CDR3 has 13 amino acids. CDR3 DNA: TGCAGCGTGGGGACACACTCTGGAAACACCATATATTTT. It yields the protein CSVGTHSGNTIYF.

This chain connects TRBV20-1 to TRBJ1-2, with a weak D call TRBD1 (5 bases). The CDR3 length is 12 residues. V lost 4 bases, J lost 5 bases, and 11 bases lay in between. Germline V gives CDR1 DFQATT, CDR2 SNEGSKA (reference sequence). The CDR3 bases are TGCAGTGCTATTGGGGCTGGATATGGCTACACCTTC. The encoded protein is CSAIGAGYGYTF.

In this sample, this clonotype turned up many times. V and J are TRBV2 and TRBJ2-7; D is unclear. V was trimmed by 4 bases and J by 5 bases, leaving 9 bases between them. This CDR3 spans 12 amino acids. CDR1 is SNHLY, CDR2 FYNNEI, per germline. CDR3 loop: CASSVTRDEQYF. The DNA of the CDR3 is TGTGCCAGCAGTGTAACCCGGGACGAGCAGTACTTC.

The J gene is TRBJ2-5, the V gene TRBV15; D is undetermined. The CDR3 sequence is 14 residues long. Trimming shortened V by 0 bases and J by 5 bases, and 10 bases separated the two germline ends. From germline, CDR1 is LNHNV and CDR2 YYDKDF (reference sequence). This CDR3 is CATSRDPAVETQYF. The CDR3 DNA reads as TGTGCCACCAGCAGAGATCCGGCAGTGGAGACCCAGTACTTC.

This clonotype was counted at least ten times. CDR3 sequence: CASSGSFSAGELFF. CDR3 sequence (DNA): TGTGCCAGCAGTGGTAGCTTCTCAGCCGGGGAGCTGTTTTTT. The V gene is TRBV2, the J gene TRBJ2-2, with D hard to call. In germline, CDR1 is SNHLY, CDR2 FYNNEI. The V end lost 4 bases, the J end lost 6 bases, and 12 bases lay between the germline ends. The CDR3 spans 14 residues.